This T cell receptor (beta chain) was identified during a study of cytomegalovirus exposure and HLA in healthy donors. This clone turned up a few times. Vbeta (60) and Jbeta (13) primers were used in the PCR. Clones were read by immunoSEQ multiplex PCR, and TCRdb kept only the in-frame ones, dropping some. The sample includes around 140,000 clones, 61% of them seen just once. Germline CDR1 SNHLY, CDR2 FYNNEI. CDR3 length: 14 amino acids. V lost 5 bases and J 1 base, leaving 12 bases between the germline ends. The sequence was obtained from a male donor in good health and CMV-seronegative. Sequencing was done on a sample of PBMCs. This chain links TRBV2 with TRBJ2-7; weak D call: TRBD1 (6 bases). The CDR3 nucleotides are TGTGCCAGCAGTAGGGACAACTTATCCTACGAGCAGTACTTC. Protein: CASSRDNLSYEQYF.